The 11 T cell receptor beta chains below come from one sample, sequenced in a study of OX40 agonist ivuxolimab in advanced cancers. TCRdb's table, derived via immunoSEQ multiplex PCR, lists solely in-frame clones and lacks some. The sample carries about 85,000 clones, approximately 86% recorded once. Sequenced material: CD4+ or CD8+ T cells sorted from blood, taken in a trial of the OX40 agonist ivuxolimab. These receptors were taken from an adult with an advanced solid tumor such as melanoma, head and neck, liver or kidney cancer.

This clone was observed a handful of times. The gene calls are TRBV5-4 and TRBJ2-1, with TRBD1 identical over 9 bases. The trim removed 4 bases at V and 6 bases at J, leaving 5 bases unmatched. Germline V gene sequence: CDR1 SGHNT, CDR2 YYREEE (reference sequence). The CDR3 contains 14 residues. The chain's CDR3 is CASSLGQGTNEQFF. Written as DNA, the CDR3 is TGTGCCAGCAGCCTTGGACAGGGGACCAATGAGCAGTTCTTC.

The gene calls are TRBV5-1 and TRBJ2-5, with 7 bases lining up with TRBD2. The J segment lost 5 bases and the V segment lost 0 bases, leaving 4 bases of the junction unmatched. The CDR3 is 14 amino acids. Germline V gene sequence: CDR1 SGHRS, CDR2 YFSETQ. CDR3 in DNA: TGCGCCAGCAGCTTGGCGAGCGGGGCGGAGACCCAGTACTTC. Encoded protein: CASSLASGAETQYF.

The chain joins TRBV11-2 to TRBJ1-1; D call uncertain. This CDR3 is 14 amino acids long. The V gene lost 5 bases and the J gene lost 3 bases, with 13 bases spanning the gap. Germline loops: CDR1 SGHAT, CDR2 FQNNGV. CDR3 residues: CASSPWLRDTEAFF. In DNA form, the CDR3 reads TGTGCCAGCAGCCCCTGGCTTAGGGACACTGAAGCTTTCTTT.

V is TRBV28 and J is TRBJ2-7, with a weak D call TRBD2 (6 bases). The CDR3 spans 15 residues. V shed 6 bases and J shed 0 bases, with 15 bases lying between them. Per germline, CDR1 MDHEN and CDR2 SYDVKM. The CDR3 DNA reads TGTGCCAGCAGACCCGGGACTTATAGCTCCTACGAGCAGTACTTC. This translates into CASRPGTYSSYEQYF. Together with reference TRBV28 and TRBJ2-7, the CDR3 gives the full variable domain: DVKVTQSSRYLVKRTGEKVFLECVQDMDHENMFWYRQDPGLGLRLIYFSYDVKMKEKGDIPEGYSVSREKKERFSLILESASTNQTSMYLCASRPGTYSSYEQYFGPGTRLTVT.

The chain recombines TRBV5-1 with TRBJ2-7; D may correspond to TRBD1 or TRBD2 (5 bases each). The CDR3 contains 15 residues. From germline, CDR1 is SGHRS and CDR2 YFSETQ. V was cut by 4 bases and J by 3 bases, with 17 bases left in between. CDR3 nucleotide sequence: TGCGCCAGCAGCGCCGGGACCGGGACCTTCTACGAGCAGTACTTC. As protein: CASSAGTGTFYEQYF. Complete variable domain (other parts from reference TRBV5-1 and TRBJ2-7): KAGVTQTPRYLIKTRGQQVTLSCSPISGHRSVSWYQQTPGQGLQFLFEYFSETQRNKGNFPGRFSGRQFSNSRSEMNVSTLELGDSALYLCASSAGTGTFYEQYFGPGTRLTVT.

The V gene is TRBV6-1, the J gene TRBJ1-2, with D possibly being TRBD1 (6 bases). The CDR3 is 13 amino acids. V was cut by 0 bases and J by 8 bases, with 10 bases left in between. The germline V gene encodes CDR1 MNHNS and CDR2 SASEGT. DNA for the CDR3: TGTGCCAGCAGTGAAGCGTGGGGGGGCGGCTACACCTTC. It specifies CASSEAWGGGYTF.

The CDR3 loop reads CASSWTGVPYEQYF. The DNA for the CDR3 is TGTGCCAGCAGTTGGACAGGGGTGCCCTACGAGCAGTACTTC. The rearrangement uses TRBV5-6 and TRBJ2-7; 9 bases map to TRBD1. CDR1 and CDR2 (germline): SGHDT, YYEEEE. The CDR3 runs 14 residues. Losses at the gene ends were 5 bases for V and 2 bases for J; bases not matched to a gene: 5.

V usage is TRBV5-1 and J usage is TRBJ1-6, with TRBD1 as a possible D gene (5 bases). The V gene lost 5 bases and the J gene lost 0 bases, with 9 bases spanning the gap. In germline, CDR1 is SGHRS, CDR2 YFSETQ. This CDR3 is built from 15 residues. For the CDR3, the DNA is TGCGCCAGCAGACAGGCAAGCTCCTATAATTCACCCCTCCACTTT. This encodes CASRQASSYNSPLHF.

The rearrangement links TRBV4-1 to TRBJ2-3; 15 nucleotides line up with TRBD2. CDR1 and CDR2 (germline): MGHRA, YSYEKL. The CDR3 contains 21 residues. The J segment lost 2 bases and the V segment lost 1 base, leaving 13 bases of the junction unmatched. The CDR3 DNA reads as TGCGCCAGCAGCCAAGTCTCCGGGACTAGCGGGGGGCCCCGCCACACAGATACGCAGTATTTT. Translation gives CASSQVSGTSGGPRHTDTQYF.

The rearrangement links TRBV5-1 to TRBJ2-3; perhaps TRBD1 as D (5 bases). Trimming shortened V by 0 bases and J by 1 base, and 15 bases separated the two germline ends. Germline-derived CDR1 and CDR2 are SGHRS and YFSETQ. The CDR3 extends over 17 amino acids. The CDR3 bases are TGCGCCAGCAGCTTGGCCCCGTTAAGGGGTGGCACAGATACGCAGTATTTT. This encodes CASSLAPLRGGTDTQYF.

The chain combines TRBV5-1 with TRBJ2-1, with 8 bases matching TRBD2. The V and J ends lost 0 bases and 6 bases, in that order; junction bases with no gene match: 8. Germline-derived CDR1 and CDR2 are SGHRS and YFSETQ. The CDR3 covers 16 residues. DNA for the CDR3: TGCGCCAGCAGCTTGGGTCGCAGCGGGGGACCCAATGAGCAGTTCTTC. Translated, it gives CASSLGRSGGPNEQFF.